This T cell receptor (beta chain) was profiled in a study of early T cells in non-severe SARS-CoV-2 infection. The wider study: Sequencing of bulk RNA from unsorted whole blood was done, without chain pairing.

Germline values: CDR1 DFQATT, CDR2 SNEGSKA (reference sequence). The CDR3 has 13 amino acids. J was trimmed by 4 bases and V by 7 bases; bases with no gene match: 4. The library protocol tagged individual cDNA molecules with unique molecular identifiers. One entry per CDR3 protein, called by TCRdb with MiXCR from the 5' RACE reads. In the table there are 100,000 to 120,000 distinct CDR3 sequences, over 10% of which are singletons. This clonotype originated in an adult who was a healthcare worker with PCR-confirmed SARS-CoV-2 infection or an uninfected control (not recorded which). The sample here was whole blood, taken at baseline. V is TRBV20-1 and J is TRBJ2-1, with 10 bases that match TRBD2. The CDR3 reads CSGTSGAYNEQFF. The CDR3 DNA reads TGCAGTGGCACTAGCGGGGCATACAATGAGCAGTTCTTC.